Described below is a single TCR beta chain sequence and its context. Its antigen is unknown. A junction end diverges from the germline sequence, so it may reflect a read error. The PCR made use of 60 Vbeta and 13 Jbeta primers. This table comes from immunoSEQ multiplex PCR, and its TCRdb copy is limited to in-frame clones, with some not included. The table lists roughly 100,000 clones, 76% of them singletons. The CDR3 sequence is 15 residues long. Germline V gene data show CDR1 as SGHNT and CDR2 as YYREEE (reference sequence). The data were obtained in a study of cytomegalovirus exposure and HLA in healthy donors. Whole-study context: One earlier analysis, a look at about 179 million T cells, found 100 million to 130 million unique TCR beta sequences. The study's findings and limits: Per a prior analysis, the majority of TCR beta V segments were productive roughly 90% or roughly 30% of the time.

The genes are TRBV5-4 and TRBJ2-3, with D hard to call. Specimen: PBMCs. The receptor's source is a man aged 35 to 55 in good health and CMV-seropositive. CDR3 DNA sequence: TGTGCCAGCAGTTTGGGGTCGGTCCGCACAGATACGCAGTATTTT. This translates into CASSLGSVRTDTQYF.